This T cell receptor beta chain was recorded in a study of shared clonotypes between healthy human individuals. The germline V gene encodes CDR1 LNHNV and CDR2 YYDKDF (reference sequence). The ends lost 5 bases at V and 7 bases at J; junction bases unmatched: 8. The CDR3 spans 15 residues. Assay: immunoSEQ multiplex PCR; the TCRdb copy retains only in-frame clones and omits some. The sample shows about 490,000 clones, 75% to 85% of them seen only once. The V gene is TRBV15, the J gene TRBJ1-4; TRBD1 aligns across 9 bases. The sample comprised PBMCs. The TCR was taken from a woman aged 40 to 50 in good health. Some clones in this sample may be carry-over from other donors' samples. The CDR3 region has the DNA TGTGCCACCAGCCGCACGACAGGGGGAGGTGAAAAACTGTTTTTT. Amino acids: CATSRTTGGGEKLFF.